This passage covers 18 T cell receptor beta chains from one sample sequenced in a study of graft-versus-host responses after intestinal transplantation. Assay used: immunoSEQ multiplex PCR; TCRdb lists only in-frame clones, some missing. This table has 86,000 or so clones, about 90% appearing once. No antigen is known for these receptors. The sample consisted of unstimulated CD8+ T cells sorted from spleen or lymph node cells, taken before intestinal transplant. The receptors were sampled from a human donor who received an intestinal transplant.

With respect to this clone: The DNA is left out, because the CDR3 cannot be placed on it with certainty; the CDR3 is given as TCRdb lists it. V gene TRBV7-9 combines with J gene TRBJ1-4; the table calls TRBD1, which could not be checked here. Germline values: CDR1 SEHNR, CDR2 FQNEAQ (reference sequence). The CDR3 is 16 amino acids in total, end residues counted. The CDR3 here is CASRPISLDRGEKLFF.

CDR3 coding DNA: TGTGCCAGCAGTAGAACCACAGAGACCCAGTACTTC. Protein sequence: CASSRTTETQYF. This chain links TRBV9 with TRBJ2-5, with D unresolved. Trimming left V 5 bases short and J 4 bases short, with 9 bases between. Germline assignment: CDR1 SGDLS and CDR2 YYNGEE. This CDR3 contains 12 residues.

The J gene is TRBJ2-3, the V gene TRBV7-6, with D possibly being TRBD1 (6 bases). The germline gives CDR1 SGHVS, CDR2 FNYEAQ. V lost 5 bases to trimming and J lost 5 bases, with 11 bases between them. The CDR3 runs to 13 residues. The DNA of the CDR3 is TGTGCCAGCAGCCTAACAGGGTTAGATACGCAGTATTTT. This codes for CASSLTGLDTQYF.

This clone occurred once. The chain links TRBV5-3 to TRBJ2-5; D is perhaps TRBD1 or TRBD2 (5 bases each). TRBV5-3 falls under the ORF class, with uncertain function. The ends were cut back, 1 base at V and 5 bases at J, with 18 bases in the middle. The CDR3 has 16 residues. In DNA form, the CDR3 reads TGTGCCAGAAGCTTGAAGGGGAGATGGAAGTTGGAGACCCAGTACTTC. Translated, it gives CARSLKGRWKLETQYF.

V gene TRBV10-1 combines with J gene TRBJ2-7; D gene ambiguous. The CDR3 consists of 12 residues. Germline CDR1 WNHNN, CDR2 SYGVQD (reference sequence). V was clipped by 3 bases and J by 1 base, with 4 bases between them. The CDR3 protein is CASSDVSYEQYF. In DNA form, the CDR3 reads TGCGCCAGCAGTGATGTTTCCTACGAGCAGTACTTC.

V usage is TRBV13 and J usage is TRBJ2-5; 9 nucleotides align to TRBD1. Gene TRBJ2-7 matches the end of the DNA better, so the J call may be wrong. The germline CDR1 and CDR2 sequences are PRHDT and FYEKMQ (reference sequence). CDR3 length: 16 amino acids. In DNA form, the CDR3 reads TGTGCCAGCAGCCCTAAAGGGGCGGACAGGGGACACGAGCAGTACTTC. This codes for CASSPKGADRGHEQYF.

In nucleotides, the CDR3 is TGTGCCAGCAGCCCGTCAAGGTTTCTAGCCAAAAACATTCAGTACTTC. This gives the protein CASSPSRFLAKNIQYF. The rearrangement joins TRBV14 to TRBJ2-4; D remains ambiguous. Trimming removed 4 bases from V and 0 bases from J, with 13 bases in between. Germline loops: CDR1 SGHDN, CDR2 FVKESK. The CDR3 extends over 16 amino acids.

The V and J genes are TRBV4-1 and TRBJ2-5; D not resolved. Germline CDR1 is MGHRA and CDR2 is YSYEKL. The CDR3 loop spans 15 amino acids. V dropped 0 bases and J dropped 2 bases, with 10 bases sitting between them. The CDR3 sequence is CASSQDPGSQETQYF. CDR3 nucleotide sequence: TGCGCCAGCAGCCAAGACCCCGGGTCTCAAGAGACCCAGTACTTC.

V is TRBV6-5 and J is TRBJ2-3; 8 positions match TRBD1. Germline loops: CDR1 MNHEY, CDR2 SVGAGI. V was pared by 5 bases and J by 1 base, with 5 bases of the junction left unmatched. The CDR3 totals 15 residues. DNA of the CDR3: TGTGCCAGCAGTATCACAGGGGGAGGCACAGATACGCAGTATTTT. Encoded protein: CASSITGGGTDTQYF.

The chain's CDR3 is CAWRPPLADYYNEQFF. Written as DNA, the CDR3 is TGTGCCTGGAGACCCCCTCTAGCGGATTACTACAATGAGCAGTTCTTC. J is TRBJ2-1 and V is TRBV30; 7 nucleotides match TRBD2. This CDR3 is 16 amino acids long. Germline assignment: CDR1 GTSNPN and CDR2 SVGIG (reference sequence). V shed 3 bases and J 3 bases; nucleotides not matched to a gene: 11.

The chain has TRBV9 and TRBJ2-1, with 7 nucleotides matching TRBD2. V dropped 1 base and J dropped 8; count of bases not matched to a gene: 6. The CDR3 consists of 14 residues. Germline values: CDR1 SGDLS, CDR2 YYNGEE. Here the CDR3 reads CASSVYGGSYEQFF. The DNA for the CDR3 is TGTGCCAGCAGCGTATACGGCGGGAGCTATGAGCAGTTCTTC.

The chain couples TRBV27 to TRBJ2-1, with 10 positions matching TRBD1. V dropped 5 bases and J dropped 8; count of bases not matched to a gene: 12. Germline loops: CDR1 MNHEY, CDR2 SMNVEV (reference sequence). The CDR3 sequence is 16 residues long. The CDR3 nucleotides read TGTGCCAGCAGTCCGCACTTAGACAGGGGGCAGGATGAGCAGTTCTTC. Its translation is CASSPHLDRGQDEQFF.

This chain joins TRBV6-5 and TRBJ2-5; TRBD1 is a possible D gene (7 bases). Germline CDR1 and CDR2: MNHEY and SVGAGI. The length of the CDR3 is 14 residues. The V and J ends lost 7 bases and 9 bases respectively, with 21 bases between them. Here the CDR3 DNA reads TGTGCCAGCACCCCGGGACAGACATGGGAGGCCCAGTACTTC. Protein: CASTPGQTWEAQYF.

The chain couples TRBV29-1 to TRBJ1-1; D unresolved. This CDR3 region has 14 residues. The V end lost 0 bases, the J end lost 5 bases, and 13 bases lay between the germline ends. Per the germline V gene, CDR1 is SQVTM and CDR2 is ANQGSEA. The CDR3 DNA reads as TGCAGCGTTGAAGAGGGAGGCACCGATACTGAAGCTTTCTTT. This sequence encodes CSVEEGGTDTEAFF. The variable domain in full, with the rest retrieved from reference TRBV29-1 and TRBJ1-1, is SAVISQKPSRDICQRGTSLTIQCQVDSQVTMMFWYRQQPGQSLTLIATANQGSEATYESGFVIDKFPISRPNLTFSTLTVSNMSPEDSSIYLCSVEEGGTDTEAFFGQGTRLTVV.

The rearrangement uses TRBV2 and TRBJ2-1; 8 bases match TRBD2. Germline loops: CDR1 SNHLY, CDR2 FYNNEI. The V gene end was trimmed by 6 bases and the J gene end by 5 bases; junction bases not matched to a gene: 6. The CDR3 is 14 amino acids. The CDR3 coding sequence is TGTGCCAGCAGGCAGAGCGGGAGTCACAATGAGCAGTTCTTC. Amino acid sequence: CASRQSGSHNEQFF.

The rearrangement uses TRBV6-5 and TRBJ1-2, with TRBD1 identical over 9 bases. J was trimmed by 8 bases and V by 8 bases; bases with no gene match: 3. Germline CDR1 reads MNHEY; CDR2 reads SVGAGI. The CDR3 is made up of 11 amino acids. CDR3 in DNA: TGTGCCAGCGGGACAGGGATGGGCTACACCTTC. Protein product: CASGTGMGYTF.

V is TRBV15 and J is TRBJ2-7; D remains unclear. Germline CDR1 is LNHNV and CDR2 is YYDKDF (reference sequence). V was pared by 8 bases and J by 0 bases, with 8 bases between. The CDR3 contains 12 residues. The chain's CDR3 is CATGLGSYEQYF. The CDR3 coding sequence is TGTGCCACCGGGCTCGGCTCCTACGAGCAGTACTTC.

CDR3 region: CASNGMNTEAFF. DNA of the CDR3: TGCGCCAGCAATGGGATGAACACTGAAGCTTTCTTT. The chain has TRBV10-2 and TRBJ1-1, with D unclear. Germline V gene sequence: CDR1 WSHSY, CDR2 SAAADI. This CDR3 region has 12 residues. Between the trimmed V and J ends, which lost 7 bases and 0 bases, there was a span of 6 bases.